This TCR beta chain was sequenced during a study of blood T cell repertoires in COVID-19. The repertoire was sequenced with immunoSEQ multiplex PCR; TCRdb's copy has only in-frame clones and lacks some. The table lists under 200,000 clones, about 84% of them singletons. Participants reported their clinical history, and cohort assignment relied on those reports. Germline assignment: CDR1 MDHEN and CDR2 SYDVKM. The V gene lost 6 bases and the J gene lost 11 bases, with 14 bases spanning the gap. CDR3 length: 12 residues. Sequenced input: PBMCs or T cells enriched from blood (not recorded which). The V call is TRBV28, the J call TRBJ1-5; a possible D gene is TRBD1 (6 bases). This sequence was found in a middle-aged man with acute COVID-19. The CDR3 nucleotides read TGTGCCAGCAGAGTACAAAGGGGGACCCAGCATTTT. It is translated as CASRVQRGTQHF. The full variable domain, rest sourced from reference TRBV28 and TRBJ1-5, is DVKVTQSSRYLVKRTGEKVFLECVQDMDHENMFWYRQDPGLGLRLIYFSYDVKMKEKGDIPEGYSVSREKKERFSLILESASTNQTSMYLCASRVQRGTQHFGDGTRLSIL.